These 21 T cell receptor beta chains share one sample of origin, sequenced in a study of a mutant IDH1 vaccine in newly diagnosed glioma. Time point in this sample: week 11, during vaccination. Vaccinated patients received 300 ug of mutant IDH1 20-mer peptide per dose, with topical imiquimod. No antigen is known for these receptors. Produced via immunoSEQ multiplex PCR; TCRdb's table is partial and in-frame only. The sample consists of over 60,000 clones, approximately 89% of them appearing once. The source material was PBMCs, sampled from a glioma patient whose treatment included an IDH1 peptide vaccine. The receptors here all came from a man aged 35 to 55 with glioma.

In nucleotides, the CDR3 is TGTGCCAGCAGTGAAGTGGGCGACTATGGCTACACCTTC. Its translation: CASSEVGDYGYTF. The chain carries TRBV6-1 and TRBJ1-2; D is unresolved. This CDR3 has 13 residues. Trimming removed 1 base at V and 3 bases at J, with 6 bases between. Per the germline V gene, CDR1 is MNHNS and CDR2 is SASEGT.

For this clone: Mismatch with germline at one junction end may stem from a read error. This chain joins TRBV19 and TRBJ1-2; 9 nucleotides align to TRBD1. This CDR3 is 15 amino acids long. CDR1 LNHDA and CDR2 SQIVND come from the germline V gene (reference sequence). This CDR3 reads CASSLDTGGDYGYTF. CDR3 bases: TGTGCCAGTAGTCTAGATACAGGGGGCGACTATGGCTACACCTTC.

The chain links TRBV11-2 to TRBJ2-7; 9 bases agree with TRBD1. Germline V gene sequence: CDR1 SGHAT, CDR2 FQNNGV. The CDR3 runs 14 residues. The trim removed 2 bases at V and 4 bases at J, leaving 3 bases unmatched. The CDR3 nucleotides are TGTGCCAGCAGCTTAACGACAGGGGGGTACGAGCAGTACGTC. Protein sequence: CASSLTTGGYEQYV.

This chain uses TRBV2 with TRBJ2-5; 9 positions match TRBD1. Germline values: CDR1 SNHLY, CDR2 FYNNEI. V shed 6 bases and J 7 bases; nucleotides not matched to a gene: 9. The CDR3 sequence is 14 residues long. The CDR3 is CASRSPGQGVTQYF. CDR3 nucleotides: TGTGCCAGCAGGAGTCCGGGACAGGGCGTGACCCAGTACTTC.

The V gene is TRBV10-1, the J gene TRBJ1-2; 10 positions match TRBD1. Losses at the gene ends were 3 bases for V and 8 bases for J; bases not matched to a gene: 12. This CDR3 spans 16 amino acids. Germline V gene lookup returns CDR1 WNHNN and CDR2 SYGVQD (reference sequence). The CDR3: CASSDRSGTGVDGYTF. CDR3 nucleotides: TGCGCCAGCAGTGATAGATCCGGGACAGGGGTAGACGGCTACACCTTC.

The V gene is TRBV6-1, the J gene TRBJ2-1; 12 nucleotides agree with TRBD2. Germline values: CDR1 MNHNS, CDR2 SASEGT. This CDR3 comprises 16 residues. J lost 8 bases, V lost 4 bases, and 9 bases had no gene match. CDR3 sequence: CASSVLAGGGLDEQFF. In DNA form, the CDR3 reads TGTGCCAGCAGTGTACTAGCGGGAGGTGGATTGGATGAGCAGTTCTTC.

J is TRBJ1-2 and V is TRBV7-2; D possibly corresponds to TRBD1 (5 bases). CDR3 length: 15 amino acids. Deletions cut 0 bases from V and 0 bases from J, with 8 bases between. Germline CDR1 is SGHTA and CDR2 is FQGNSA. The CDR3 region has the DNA TGTGCCAGCAGCTTAGCCGCAGGGACTAACTATGGCTACACCTTC. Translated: CASSLAAGTNYGYTF.

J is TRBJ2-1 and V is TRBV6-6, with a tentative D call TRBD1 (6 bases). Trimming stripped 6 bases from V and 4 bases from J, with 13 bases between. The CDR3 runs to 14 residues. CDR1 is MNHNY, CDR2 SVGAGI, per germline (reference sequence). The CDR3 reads CASSTGQLYNEQFF. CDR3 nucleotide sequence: TGTGCCAGCAGCACCGGACAGTTATACAATGAGCAGTTCTTC.

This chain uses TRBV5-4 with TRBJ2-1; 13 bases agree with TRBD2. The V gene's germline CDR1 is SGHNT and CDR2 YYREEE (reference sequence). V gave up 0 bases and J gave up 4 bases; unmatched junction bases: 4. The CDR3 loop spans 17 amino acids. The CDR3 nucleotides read TGTGCCAGCAGCTTGGAGCCGGGACTAGCGGGATACAATGAGCAGTTCTTC. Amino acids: CASSLEPGLAGYNEQFF.

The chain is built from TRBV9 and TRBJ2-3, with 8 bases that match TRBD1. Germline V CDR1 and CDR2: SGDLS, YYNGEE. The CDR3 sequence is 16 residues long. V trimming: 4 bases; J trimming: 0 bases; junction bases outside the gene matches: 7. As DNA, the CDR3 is TGTGCCAGCAGCCCCGGGACAGGACCAAGCACAGATACGCAGTATTTT. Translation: CASSPGTGPSTDTQYF.

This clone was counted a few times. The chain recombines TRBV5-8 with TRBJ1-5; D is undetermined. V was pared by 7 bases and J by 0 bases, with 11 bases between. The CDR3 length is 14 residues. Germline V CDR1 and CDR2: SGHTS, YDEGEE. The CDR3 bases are TGTGCCAGCCTCCCGACGGGTAGCAATCAGCCCCAGCATTTT. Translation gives CASLPTGSNQPQHF.

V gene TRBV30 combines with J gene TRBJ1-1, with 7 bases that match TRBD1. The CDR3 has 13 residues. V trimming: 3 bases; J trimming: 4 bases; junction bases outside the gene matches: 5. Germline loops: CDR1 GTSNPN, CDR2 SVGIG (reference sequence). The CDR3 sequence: CAWSFTGVTEAFF. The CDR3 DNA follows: TGTGCCTGGAGCTTCACAGGGGTCACTGAAGCTTTCTTT.

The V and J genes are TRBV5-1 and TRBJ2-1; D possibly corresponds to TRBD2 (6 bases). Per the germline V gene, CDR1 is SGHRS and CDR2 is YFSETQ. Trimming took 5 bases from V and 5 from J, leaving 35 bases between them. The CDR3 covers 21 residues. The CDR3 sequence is CASSSGLAGLVNSKKNNEQFF. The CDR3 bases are TGCGCCAGCAGTTCAGGACTTGCGGGGCTAGTTAATTCTAAAAAAAACAATGAGCAGTTCTTC. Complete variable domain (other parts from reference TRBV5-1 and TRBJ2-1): KAGVTQTPRYLIKTRGQQVTLSCSPISGHRSVSWYQQTPGQGLQFLFEYFSETQRNKGNFPGRFSGRQFSNSRSEMNVSTLELGDSALYLCASSSGLAGLVNSKKNNEQFFGPGTRLTVL.

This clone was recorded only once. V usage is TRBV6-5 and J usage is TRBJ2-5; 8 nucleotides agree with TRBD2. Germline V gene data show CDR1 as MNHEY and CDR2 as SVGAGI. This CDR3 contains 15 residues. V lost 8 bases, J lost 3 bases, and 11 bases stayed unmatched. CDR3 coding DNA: TGTGCCAGCGGTGTCGGGGCGGGGGGAAAAGAGACCCAGTACTTC. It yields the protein CASGVGAGGKETQYF.

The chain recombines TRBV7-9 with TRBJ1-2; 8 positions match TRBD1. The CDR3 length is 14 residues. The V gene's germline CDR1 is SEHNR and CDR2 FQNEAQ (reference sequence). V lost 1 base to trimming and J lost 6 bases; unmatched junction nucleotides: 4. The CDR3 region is CASSLGTGGNGYTF. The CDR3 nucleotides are TGTGCCAGCAGCTTAGGAACAGGGGGTAATGGCTACACCTTC.

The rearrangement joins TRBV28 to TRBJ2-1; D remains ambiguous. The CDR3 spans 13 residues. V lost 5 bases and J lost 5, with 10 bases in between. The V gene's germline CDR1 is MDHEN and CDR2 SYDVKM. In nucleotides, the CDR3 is TGTGCCAGCAGTCTGGAGCCAGACAATGAGCAGTTCTTC. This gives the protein CASSLEPDNEQFF. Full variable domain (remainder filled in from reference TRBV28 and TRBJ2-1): DVKVTQSSRYLVKRTGEKVFLECVQDMDHENMFWYRQDPGLGLRLIYFSYDVKMKEKGDIPEGYSVSREKKERFSLILESASTNQTSMYLCASSLEPDNEQFFGPGTRLTVL.

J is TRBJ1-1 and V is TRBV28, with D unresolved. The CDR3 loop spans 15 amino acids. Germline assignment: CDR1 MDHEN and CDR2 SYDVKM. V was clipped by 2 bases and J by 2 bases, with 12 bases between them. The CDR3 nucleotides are TGTGCCAGCAGTTTAGGGTTAAGACAAAACACTGAAGCTTTCTTT. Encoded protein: CASSLGLRQNTEAFF.

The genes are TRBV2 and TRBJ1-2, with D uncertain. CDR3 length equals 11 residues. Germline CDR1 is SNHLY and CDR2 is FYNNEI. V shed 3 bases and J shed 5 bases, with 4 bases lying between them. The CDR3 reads CASSEGYGYTF. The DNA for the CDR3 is TGTGCCAGCAGTGAGGGGTATGGCTACACCTTC. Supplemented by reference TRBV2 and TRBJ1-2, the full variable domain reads EPEVTQTPSHQVTQMGQEVILRCVPISNHLYFYWYRQILGQKVEFLVSFYNNEISEKSEIFDDQFSVERPDGSNFTLKIRSTKLEDSAMYFCASSEGYGYTFGSGTRLTVV.

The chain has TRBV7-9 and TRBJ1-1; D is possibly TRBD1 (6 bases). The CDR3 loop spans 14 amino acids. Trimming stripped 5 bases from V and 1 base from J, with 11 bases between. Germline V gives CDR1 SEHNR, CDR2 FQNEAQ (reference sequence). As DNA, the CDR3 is TGTGCCAGCAGCCCCAACAGGGCGAACACTGAAGCTTTCTTT. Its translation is CASSPNRANTEAFF.

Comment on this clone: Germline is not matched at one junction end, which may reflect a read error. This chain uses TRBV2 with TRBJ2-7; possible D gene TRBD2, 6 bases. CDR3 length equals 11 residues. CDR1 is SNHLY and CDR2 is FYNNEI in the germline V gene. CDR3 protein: CASSYDEGLLF. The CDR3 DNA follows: TGTGCCAGCAGTTATGACGAGGGACTTCTCTTC.

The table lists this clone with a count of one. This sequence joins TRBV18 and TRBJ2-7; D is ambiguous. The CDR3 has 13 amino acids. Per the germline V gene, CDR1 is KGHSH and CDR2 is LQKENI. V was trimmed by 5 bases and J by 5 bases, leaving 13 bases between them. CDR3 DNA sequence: TGTGCCAGCTCAATCGGCACACCCAACGAGCAGTACTTC. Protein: CASSIGTPNEQYF.